This T cell receptor beta chain was profiled in a study of blood T cell repertoires in COVID-19 (dated by TCRdb to the early 2020s). Regarding the study in general: Samples from collaborators originated in the United States, Italy and Spain and spanned both the acute and convalescent phases of COVID-19. Samples came from the ongoing ImmuneRACE study (first 160 participants) plus 1,254 subjects from 6 global collaborators. Where HLA class I and class II types were available, the types were taken from metadata supplied by the sample provider, not from assay-based typing. The prospective study material was composed of cDNA or gDNA derived from T cells, B-cell-depleted T cells, or PBMCs. Subjects who had been exposed to COVID-19, were actively infected with it, or had recovered from it provided the deeply sampled blood TCRbeta repertoires that made up the dataset. The repertoires were released in a freely available public database intended as a resource for research on the immune response to SARS-CoV-2. Sample metadata almost always included a de-identified subject ID, COVID-19 status, age in years and sex.

V sheds 3 bases and J sheds 7 bases, leaving 13 bases between their ends. From its cysteine to its phenylalanine, the CDR3 spans 14 amino acids. Of the read, only the CDR3 DNA is kept; its 42 bases are in frame from base 1. Based on the germline V gene, the CDR1 and CDR2 sequences are MRHNA and SNTAGT. TCRbeta CDR3 regions were amplified from genomic DNA using the immunoSEQ Assay, a bias-controlled multiplex PCR. On the authors' methods: Nucleated cell counts per sample were estimated from amplification of reference gene primers within the assay. Sequence reads were collapsed and filtered to measure the absolute abundance of every unique TCRbeta CDR3 rearrangement. For each sample, productive Simpson clonality was calculated as the square root of Simpson's diversity index over productive rearrangements. TCRdb re-hosts the immuneACCESS table, in-frame sequences only. Its copies lack some clones; in the studies checked, an unresolved V gene accounts for under half of them, and the cause for the rest is not known. The V and J calls and the clone size are those of that table, but D and trimming were determined from the DNA. This sample holds some 370,000 clones; 70% to 90% were observed only once. The ten largest clones represent more than 0.95% of the sample.

Here is what the overall study found, with its caveats: The amount of clinical and demographic metadata varied by source and participant and was provided uncurated.

This clone has just a few counts. The target of this receptor is not known. Base qualities are not recorded, but no much larger clone differs from it by a single base. Collaborating institutions collected whole blood in K2EDTA tubes following their own protocols. Collaborator samples were shipped for TCRbeta analysis as frozen whole blood, isolated PBMCs, or DNA extracted from either sample type. The sequence was collected from a man aged 40-55 years with acute or convalescent COVID-19. The chain was built from TRBV6-4 and TRBJ2-1; a weak D assignment points to TRBD2 (7 bases agree). Material: peripheral blood. The nucleotides read TGTGCCAGCAGTGAGGGGGGGGCCCCAAATGAGCAGTTCTTC. It encodes CASSEGGAPNEQFF.